What follows are 12 T cell receptor beta chains derived from one specimen sequenced in a study of blood T cell repertoires in COVID-19. Method: immunoSEQ multiplex PCR; TCRdb's copy keeps in-frame clones and lacks some. The profile shows around 15,000 clones, 70% to 90% of them singletons. Specimen: peripheral blood. The receptors come from a middle-aged man with active or convalescent COVID-19.

This clone was observed once. This chain uses TRBV7-6 with TRBJ2-7, with D possibly matching TRBD2 (5 bases). The V gene lost 5 bases and the J gene lost 3 bases, with 17 bases spanning the gap. In germline, CDR1 is SGHVS, CDR2 FNYEAQ. CDR3 size: 15 residues. The CDR3 DNA follows: TGTGCCAGCAGCCAAGGCGGGCAGGATATCTACGAGCAGTACTTC. Encoded protein: CASSQGGQDIYEQYF. The variable domain in full, with the rest retrieved from reference TRBV7-6 and TRBJ2-7, is GAGVSQSPRYKVTKRGQDVALRCDPISGHVSLYWYRQALGQGPEFLTYFNYEAQQDKSGLPNDRFSAERPEGSISTLTIQRTEQRDSAMYRCASSQGGQDIYEQYFGPGTRLTVT.

This chain uses TRBV12-5 with TRBJ2-1, with D hard to call. Looked up from germline, CDR1 is LGHNT and CDR2 is FRNRAP. The CDR3 contains 15 residues. V lost 6 bases, J lost 7 bases, and 19 bases lay in between. This CDR3 is CASGTTAFLGNEQFF. As DNA, the CDR3 is TGTGCTAGTGGAACAACAGCCTTCCTTGGGAATGAGCAGTTCTTC.

The rearrangement links TRBV20-1 to TRBJ1-1; no reliable D call. The germline V gene has CDR1 DFQATT and CDR2 SNEGSKA (reference sequence). CDR3 length equals 13 residues. Trimming shortened V by 3 bases and J by 1 base, and 9 bases separated the two germline ends. The CDR3 bases are TGCAGTGCTAGTCGCACTCAGAACACTGAAGCTTTCTTT. Translated: CSASRTQNTEAFF.

The J gene is TRBJ2-3, the V gene TRBV2; 8 nucleotides agree with TRBD1. The CDR3 spans 13 residues. V shed 6 bases and J 6 bases; nucleotides not matched to a gene: 5. Looked up from germline, CDR1 is SNHLY and CDR2 is FYNNEI. CDR3 in DNA: TGTGCCAGCAGGCCGAACAGGGGGGATACGCAGTATTTT. This sequence encodes CASRPNRGDTQYF. Looking up the rest from reference TRBV2 and TRBJ2-3 gives the full variable domain: EPEVTQTPSHQVTQMGQEVILRCVPISNHLYFYWYRQILGQKVEFLVSFYNNEISEKSEIFDDQFSVERPDGSNFTLKIRSTKLEDSAMYFCASRPNRGDTQYFGPGTRLTVL.

The chain uses TRBV7-2 and TRBJ1-5; D may be TRBD1 (6 bases). Germline CDR1 reads SGHTA; CDR2 reads FQGNSA. Between the trimmed V and J ends, which lost 5 bases and 3 bases, there was a span of 14 bases. The CDR3 runs to 15 residues. The CDR3 protein is CASSPDGQINQPQHF. CDR3 coding DNA: TGTGCCAGCAGCCCCGACGGACAGATCAATCAGCCCCAGCATTTT.

The chain uses TRBV7-9 and TRBJ1-6, with D tentatively TRBD1 (5 bases). The germline V and J ends were trimmed by 2 bases and 7 bases, with 9 bases remaining between them. Germline CDR1 SEHNR, CDR2 FQNEAQ (reference sequence). CDR3 size: 14 residues. The CDR3 DNA reads as TGTGCCAGCAGCTTAAGGGGCCGGAATTCACCCCTCCACTTT. This gives the protein CASSLRGRNSPLHF. Full variable domain (rest looked up from reference TRBV7-9 and TRBJ1-6): DTGVSQNPRHKITKRGQNVTFRCDPISEHNRLYWYRQTLGQGPEFLTYFQNEAQLEKSRLLSDRFSAERPKGSFSTLEIQRTEQGDSAMYLCASSLRGRNSPLHFGNGTRLTVT.

The V call is TRBV28, the J call TRBJ1-2; D remains unclear. Germline lookup yields CDR1 MDHEN and CDR2 SYDVKM. Trimming cost V 2 bases and J 3 bases, with 16 bases left between them. The CDR3 runs 16 residues. The CDR3: CASSLPPGGRDYGYTF. In DNA, the CDR3 is TGTGCCAGCAGTTTACCCCCGGGAGGGAGGGACTATGGCTACACCTTC.

The chain carries TRBV2 and TRBJ1-4, with TRBD1 matching over 7 bases. Looked up from germline, CDR1 is SNHLY and CDR2 is FYNNEI. The CDR3 contains 16 residues. J lost 5 bases, V lost 4 bases, and 10 bases had no gene match. CDR3 nucleotide sequence: TGTGCCAGCAGTGCCGACAGGGTGGGCACCAATGAAAAACTGTTTTTT. Translation: CASSADRVGTNEKLFF.

The rearrangement uses TRBV3-1 (or the pseudogene TRBV3-2) and TRBJ2-3; TRBD2 matches 11 bases. In germline, CDR1 is LGHDT, CDR2 YNNKEL (reference sequence). CDR3 size: 17 residues. The trim removed 4 bases at V and 1 base at J, leaving 7 bases unmatched. The chain's CDR3 is CASSRRLAGIRTDTQYF. DNA for the CDR3: TGTGCCAGCAGCCGCCGACTAGCGGGGATCCGCACAGATACGCAGTATTTT.

This clone was picked up one time. The J gene is TRBJ1-3, the V gene TRBV6-5; D is unresolved. Trimming took 6 bases from V and 4 from J, leaving 13 bases between them. The germline CDR1 and CDR2 sequences are MNHEY and SVGAGI. CDR3 length equals 14 residues. CDR3 protein: CASSQTGAGNTIYF. Written as DNA, the CDR3 is TGTGCCAGCAGCCAGACCGGAGCCGGAAACACCATATATTTT.

The genes are TRBV10-3 and TRBJ1-2; the D is unclear. V lost 7 bases and J 4 bases, leaving 13 bases between the germline ends. Germline values: CDR1 ENHRY, CDR2 SYGVKD. The CDR3 consists of 13 residues. The CDR3, as DNA: TGTGCCATCAACCCAGGCCAGATCTATGGCTACACCTTC. Residues: CAINPGQIYGYTF.

The rearrangement joins TRBV2 to TRBJ2-7, with 11 bases aligning to TRBD1. The length of the CDR3 is 17 residues. The J segment lost 2 bases and the V segment lost 2 bases, leaving 8 bases of the junction unmatched. Looked up from germline, CDR1 is SNHLY and CDR2 is FYNNEI. The CDR3 spells CASSETVWGQGAYEQYF. The CDR3 DNA is TGTGCCAGCAGTGAAACGGTATGGGGACAGGGGGCCTACGAGCAGTACTTC.